This T cell receptor beta chain stems from a study of CD8 T cells in ankylosing spondylitis. Library preparation for TCR beta used quantitative 5'-RACE with molecular barcodes. MiXCR was run by TCRdb on the 5' RACE reads, yielding one entry per CDR3 protein. This table holds fewer than 650,000 distinct CDR3 sequences, about an eighth found once. Germline V gene data show CDR1 as DFQATT and CDR2 as SNEGSKA (reference sequence). The ends lost 6 bases at V and 5 bases at J; junction bases unmatched: 6. The CDR3 is 13 residues long. This clonotype has more than one count but fewer than ten. Its antigen remains unknown. Overall study results and limits: One TCR beta motif, made up of under ten highly homologous variants, appeared characteristic of ankylosing spondylitis blood. In reactive arthritis synovial fluid and blood, some motif variants had been reported before.

The sequence came from a male donor with ankylosing spondylitis. What was sequenced was blood, either unsorted or a sorted T cell fraction (not recorded which). V gene TRBV20-1 combines with J gene TRBJ2-7, with TRBD2 identical over 11 bases. CDR3 in amino acids: CSAPLAGVHEQYF. The CDR3 DNA reads TGCAGTGCCCCACTAGCGGGAGTCCACGAGCAGTACTTC.